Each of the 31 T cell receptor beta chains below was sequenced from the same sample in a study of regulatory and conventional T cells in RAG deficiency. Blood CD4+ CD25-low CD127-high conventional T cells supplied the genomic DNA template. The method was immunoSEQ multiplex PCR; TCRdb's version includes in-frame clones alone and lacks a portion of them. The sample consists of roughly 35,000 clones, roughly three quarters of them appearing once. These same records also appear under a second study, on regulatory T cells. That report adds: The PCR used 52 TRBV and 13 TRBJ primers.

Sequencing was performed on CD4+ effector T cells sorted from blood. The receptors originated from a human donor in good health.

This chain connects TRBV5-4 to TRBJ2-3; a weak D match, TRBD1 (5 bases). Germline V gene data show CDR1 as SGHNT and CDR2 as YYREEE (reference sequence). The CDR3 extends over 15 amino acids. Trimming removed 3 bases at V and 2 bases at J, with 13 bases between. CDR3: CASSSPRQNTDTQYF. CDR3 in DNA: TGTGCCAGCAGCTCCCCCCGACAGAACACAGATACGCAGTATTTT.

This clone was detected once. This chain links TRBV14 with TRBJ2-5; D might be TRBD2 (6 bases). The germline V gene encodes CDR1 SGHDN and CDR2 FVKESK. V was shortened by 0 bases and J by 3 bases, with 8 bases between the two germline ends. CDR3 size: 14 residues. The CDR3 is CASSQDGGKETQYF. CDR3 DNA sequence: TGTGCCAGCAGCCAAGATGGGGGGAAAGAGACCCAGTACTTC. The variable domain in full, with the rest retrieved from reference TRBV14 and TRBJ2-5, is EAGVTQFPSHSVIEKGQTVTLRCDPISGHDNLYWYRRVMGKEIKFLLHFVKESKQDESGMPNNRFLAERTGGTYSTLKVQPAELEDSGVYFCASSQDGGKETQYFGPGTRLLVL.

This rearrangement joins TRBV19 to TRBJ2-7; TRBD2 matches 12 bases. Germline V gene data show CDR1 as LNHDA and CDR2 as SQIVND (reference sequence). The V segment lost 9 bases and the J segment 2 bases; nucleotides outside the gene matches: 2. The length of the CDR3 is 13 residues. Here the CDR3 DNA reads TGTGCCAGCCGGACTAGCGGGGCCTACGAGCAGTACTTC. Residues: CASRTSGAYEQYF.

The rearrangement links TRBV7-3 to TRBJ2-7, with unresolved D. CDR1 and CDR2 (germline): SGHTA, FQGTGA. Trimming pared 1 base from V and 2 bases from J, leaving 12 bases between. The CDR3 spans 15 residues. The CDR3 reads CASSLMRTETYEQYF. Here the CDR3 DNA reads TGTGCCAGCAGCTTAATGCGGACGGAAACCTACGAGCAGTACTTC.

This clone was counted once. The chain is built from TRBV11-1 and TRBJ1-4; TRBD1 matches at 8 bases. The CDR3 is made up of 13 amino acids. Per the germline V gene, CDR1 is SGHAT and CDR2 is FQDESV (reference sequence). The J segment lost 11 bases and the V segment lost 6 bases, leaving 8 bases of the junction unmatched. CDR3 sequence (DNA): TGTGCCAGCAGTATTAATACAGGGGGGAAACTGTTTTTT. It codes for CASSINTGGKLFF.

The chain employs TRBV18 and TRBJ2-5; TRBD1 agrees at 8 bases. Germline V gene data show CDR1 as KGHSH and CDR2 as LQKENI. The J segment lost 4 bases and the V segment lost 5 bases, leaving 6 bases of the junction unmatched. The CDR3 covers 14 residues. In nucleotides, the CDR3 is TGTGCCAGCTCAAGCCAGGGGGCGCGAGAGACCCAGTACTTC. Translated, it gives CASSSQGARETQYF.

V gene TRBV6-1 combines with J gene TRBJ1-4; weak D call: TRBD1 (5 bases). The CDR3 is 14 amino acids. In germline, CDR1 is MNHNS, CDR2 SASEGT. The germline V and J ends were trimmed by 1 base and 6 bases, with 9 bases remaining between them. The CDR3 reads CASSEGRVDEKLFF. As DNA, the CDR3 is TGTGCCAGCAGTGAAGGCAGGGTGGATGAAAAACTGTTTTTT.

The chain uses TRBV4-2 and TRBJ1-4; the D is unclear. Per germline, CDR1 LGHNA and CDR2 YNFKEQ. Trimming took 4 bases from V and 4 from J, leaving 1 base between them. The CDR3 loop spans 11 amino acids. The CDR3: CASSLNEKLFF. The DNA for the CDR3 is TGTGCCAGCAGCCTTAATGAAAAACTGTTTTTT.

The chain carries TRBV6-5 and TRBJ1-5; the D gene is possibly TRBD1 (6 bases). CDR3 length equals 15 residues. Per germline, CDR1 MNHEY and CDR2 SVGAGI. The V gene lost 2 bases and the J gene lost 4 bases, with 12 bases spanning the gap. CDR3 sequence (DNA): TGTGCCAGCAGTTACACCGGGACACCTAATCAGCCCCAGCATTTT. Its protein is CASSYTGTPNQPQHF.

The CDR3 here is CASSFLVAGADTQYF. CDR3 bases: TGTGCCAGCAGCTTCTTGGTAGCGGGTGCCGATACGCAGTATTTT. The rearrangement uses TRBV5-4 and TRBJ2-3, with 7 bases that match TRBD2. Trimming cost V 2 bases and J 6 bases; bases outside gene matches: 9. The CDR3 spans 15 residues. CDR1 SGHNT and CDR2 YYREEE come from the germline V gene (reference sequence).

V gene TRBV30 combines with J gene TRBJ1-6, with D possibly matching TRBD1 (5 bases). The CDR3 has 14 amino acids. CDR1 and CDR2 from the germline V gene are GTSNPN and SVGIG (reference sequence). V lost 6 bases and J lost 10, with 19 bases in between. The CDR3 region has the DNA TGTGCCTGCCGTTCGCGCTCAGGGCGGTCACCCCTCCACTTT. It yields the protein CACRSRSGRSPLHF. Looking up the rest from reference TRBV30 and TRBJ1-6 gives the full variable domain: SQTIHQWPATLVQPVGSPLSLECTVEGTSNPNLYWYRQAAGRGLQLLFYSVGIGQISSEVPQNLSASRPQDRQFILSSKKLLLSDSGFYLCACRSRSGRSPLHFGNGTRLTVT.

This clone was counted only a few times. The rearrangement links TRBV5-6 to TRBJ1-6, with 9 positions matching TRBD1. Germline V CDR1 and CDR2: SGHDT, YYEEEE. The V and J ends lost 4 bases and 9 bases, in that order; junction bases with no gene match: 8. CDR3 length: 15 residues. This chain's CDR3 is CASSRRGQGSSPLHF. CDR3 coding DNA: TGTGCCAGCAGCCGCCGTGGACAGGGGAGTTCACCCCTCCACTTT.

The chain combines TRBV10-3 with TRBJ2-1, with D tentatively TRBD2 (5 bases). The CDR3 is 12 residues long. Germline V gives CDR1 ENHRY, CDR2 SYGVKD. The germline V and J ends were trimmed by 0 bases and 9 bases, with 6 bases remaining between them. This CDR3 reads CAISESAGEQFF. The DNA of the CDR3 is TGTGCCATCAGTGAGTCTGCGGGTGAGCAGTTCTTC.

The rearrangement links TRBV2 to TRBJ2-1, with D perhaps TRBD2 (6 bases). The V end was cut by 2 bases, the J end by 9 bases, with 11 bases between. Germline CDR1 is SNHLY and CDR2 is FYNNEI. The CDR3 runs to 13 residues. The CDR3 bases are TGTGCCAGCAGTGAATCTGGAGGGGCTGAGCAGTTCTTC. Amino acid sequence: CASSESGGAEQFF.

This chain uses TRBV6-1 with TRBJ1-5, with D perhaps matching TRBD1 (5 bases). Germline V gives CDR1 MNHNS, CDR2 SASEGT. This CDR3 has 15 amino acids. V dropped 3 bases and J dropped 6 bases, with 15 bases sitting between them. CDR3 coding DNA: TGTGCCAGCAGTGACGGCAGGGCCGCTACTCAGCCCCAGCATTTT. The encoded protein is CASSDGRAATQPQHF.

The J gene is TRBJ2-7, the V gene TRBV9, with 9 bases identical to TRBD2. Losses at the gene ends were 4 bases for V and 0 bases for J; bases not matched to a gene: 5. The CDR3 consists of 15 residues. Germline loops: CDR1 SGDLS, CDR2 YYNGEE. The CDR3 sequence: CASSIAAGGSYEQYF. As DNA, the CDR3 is TGTGCCAGCAGCATAGCAGCGGGGGGCTCCTACGAGCAGTACTTC.

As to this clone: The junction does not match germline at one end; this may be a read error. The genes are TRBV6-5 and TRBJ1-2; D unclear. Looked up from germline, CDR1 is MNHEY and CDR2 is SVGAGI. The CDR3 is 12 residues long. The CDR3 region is CASSLTNYGYTF. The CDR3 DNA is TGTGCCAGCAGTTTGACTAATTATGGCTACACCTTC.

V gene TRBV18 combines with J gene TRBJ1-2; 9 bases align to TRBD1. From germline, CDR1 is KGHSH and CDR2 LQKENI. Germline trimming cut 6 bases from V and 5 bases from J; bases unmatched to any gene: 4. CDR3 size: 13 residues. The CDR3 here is CASSPDRGYGYTF. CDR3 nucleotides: TGTGCCAGCTCCCCGGACAGGGGATATGGCTACACCTTC.

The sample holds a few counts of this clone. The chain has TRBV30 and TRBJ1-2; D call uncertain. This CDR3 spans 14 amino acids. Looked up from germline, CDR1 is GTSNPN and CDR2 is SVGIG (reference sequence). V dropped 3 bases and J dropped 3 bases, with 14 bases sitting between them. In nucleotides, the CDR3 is TGTGCCTGGAGGGCTACACCCCATGACTATGGCTACACCTTC. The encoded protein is CAWRATPHDYGYTF.

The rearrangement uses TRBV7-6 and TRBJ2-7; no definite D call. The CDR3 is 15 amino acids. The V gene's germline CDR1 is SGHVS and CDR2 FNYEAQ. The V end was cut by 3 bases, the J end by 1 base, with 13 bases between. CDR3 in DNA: TGTGCCAGCAGCTTTCGAGTCAGGCCTTCCTACGAGCAGTACTTC. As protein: CASSFRVRPSYEQYF. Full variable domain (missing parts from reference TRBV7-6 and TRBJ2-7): GAGVSQSPRYKVTKRGQDVALRCDPISGHVSLYWYRQALGQGPEFLTYFNYEAQQDKSGLPNDRFSAERPEGSISTLTIQRTEQRDSAMYRCASSFRVRPSYEQYFGPGTRLTVT.

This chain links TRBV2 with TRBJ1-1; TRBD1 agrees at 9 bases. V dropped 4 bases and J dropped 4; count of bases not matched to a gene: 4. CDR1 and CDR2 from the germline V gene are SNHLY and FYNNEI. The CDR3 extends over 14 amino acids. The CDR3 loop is CASSVGQGGTEAFF. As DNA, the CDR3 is TGTGCCAGCAGTGTGGGACAGGGCGGCACTGAAGCTTTCTTT. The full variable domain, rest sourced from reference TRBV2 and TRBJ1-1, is EPEVTQTPSHQVTQMGQEVILRCVPISNHLYFYWYRQILGQKVEFLVSFYNNEISEKSEIFDDQFSVERPDGSNFTLKIRSTKLEDSAMYFCASSVGQGGTEAFFGQGTRLTVV.

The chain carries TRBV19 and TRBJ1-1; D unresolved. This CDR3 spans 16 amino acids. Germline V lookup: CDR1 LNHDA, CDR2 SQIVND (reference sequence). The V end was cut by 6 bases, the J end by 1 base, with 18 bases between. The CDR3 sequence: CASRPTDLGSNTEAFF. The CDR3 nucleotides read TGTGCCAGTAGACCAACCGACCTCGGCTCGAACACTGAAGCTTTCTTT.

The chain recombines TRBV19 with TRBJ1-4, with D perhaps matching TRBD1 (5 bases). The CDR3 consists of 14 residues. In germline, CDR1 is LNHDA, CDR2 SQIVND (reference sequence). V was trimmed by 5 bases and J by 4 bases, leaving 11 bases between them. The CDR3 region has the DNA TGTGCCAGTAGTCAGGGAGACAGTAATGAAAAACTGTTTTTT. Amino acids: CASSQGDSNEKLFF.

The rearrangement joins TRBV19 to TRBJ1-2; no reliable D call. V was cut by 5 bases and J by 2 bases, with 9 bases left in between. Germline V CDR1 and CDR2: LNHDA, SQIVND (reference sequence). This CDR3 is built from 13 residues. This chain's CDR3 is CASSAQVNYGYTF. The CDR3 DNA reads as TGTGCCAGTAGTGCCCAGGTCAACTATGGCTACACCTTC.

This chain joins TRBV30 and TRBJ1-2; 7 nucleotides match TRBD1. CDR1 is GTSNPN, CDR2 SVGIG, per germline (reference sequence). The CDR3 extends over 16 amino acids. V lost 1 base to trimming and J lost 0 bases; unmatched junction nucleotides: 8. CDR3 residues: CAWSALAQGSNYGYTF. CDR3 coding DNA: TGTGCCTGGAGTGCGCTGGCACAGGGGTCTAACTATGGCTACACCTTC.

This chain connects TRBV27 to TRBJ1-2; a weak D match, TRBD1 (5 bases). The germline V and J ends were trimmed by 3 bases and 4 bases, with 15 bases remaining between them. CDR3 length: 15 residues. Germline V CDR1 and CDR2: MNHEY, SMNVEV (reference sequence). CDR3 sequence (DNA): TGTGCCAGCAGTTTCAGGGCAGGGATGGGCTATGGCTACACCTTC. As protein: CASSFRAGMGYGYTF.

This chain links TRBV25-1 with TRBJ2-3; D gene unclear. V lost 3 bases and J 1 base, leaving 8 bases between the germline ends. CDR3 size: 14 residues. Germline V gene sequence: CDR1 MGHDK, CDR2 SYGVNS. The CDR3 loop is CASSDSRGTDTQYF. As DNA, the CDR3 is TGTGCCAGCAGTGATTCCCGGGGCACAGATACGCAGTATTTT.

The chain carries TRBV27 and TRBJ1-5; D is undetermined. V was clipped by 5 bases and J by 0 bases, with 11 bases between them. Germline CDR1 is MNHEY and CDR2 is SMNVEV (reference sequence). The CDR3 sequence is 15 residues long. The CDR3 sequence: CASSPARYSNQPQHF. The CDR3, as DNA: TGTGCCAGCAGTCCCGCGCGGTATAGCAATCAGCCCCAGCATTTT.

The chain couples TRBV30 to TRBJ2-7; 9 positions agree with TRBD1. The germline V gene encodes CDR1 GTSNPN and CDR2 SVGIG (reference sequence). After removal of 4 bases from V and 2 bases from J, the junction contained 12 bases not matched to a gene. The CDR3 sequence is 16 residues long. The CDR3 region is CAWTSRDRDLPYEQYF. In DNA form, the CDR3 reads TGTGCCTGGACGTCCCGGGACAGGGACTTGCCCTACGAGCAGTACTTC.

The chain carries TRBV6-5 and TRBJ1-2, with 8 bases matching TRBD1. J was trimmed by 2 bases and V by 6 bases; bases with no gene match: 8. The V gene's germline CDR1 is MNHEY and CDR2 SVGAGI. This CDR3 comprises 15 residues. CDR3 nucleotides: TGTGCCAGCAGAACCGCCGGACAGGGCAACTATGGCTACACCTTC. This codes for CASRTAGQGNYGYTF.

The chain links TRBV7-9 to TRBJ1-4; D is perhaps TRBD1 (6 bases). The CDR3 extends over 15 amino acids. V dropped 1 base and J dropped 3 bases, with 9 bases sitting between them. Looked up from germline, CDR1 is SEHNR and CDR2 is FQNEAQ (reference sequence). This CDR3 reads CASSLDRAANEKLFF. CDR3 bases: TGTGCCAGCAGCTTAGACAGGGCAGCTAATGAAAAACTGTTTTTT.